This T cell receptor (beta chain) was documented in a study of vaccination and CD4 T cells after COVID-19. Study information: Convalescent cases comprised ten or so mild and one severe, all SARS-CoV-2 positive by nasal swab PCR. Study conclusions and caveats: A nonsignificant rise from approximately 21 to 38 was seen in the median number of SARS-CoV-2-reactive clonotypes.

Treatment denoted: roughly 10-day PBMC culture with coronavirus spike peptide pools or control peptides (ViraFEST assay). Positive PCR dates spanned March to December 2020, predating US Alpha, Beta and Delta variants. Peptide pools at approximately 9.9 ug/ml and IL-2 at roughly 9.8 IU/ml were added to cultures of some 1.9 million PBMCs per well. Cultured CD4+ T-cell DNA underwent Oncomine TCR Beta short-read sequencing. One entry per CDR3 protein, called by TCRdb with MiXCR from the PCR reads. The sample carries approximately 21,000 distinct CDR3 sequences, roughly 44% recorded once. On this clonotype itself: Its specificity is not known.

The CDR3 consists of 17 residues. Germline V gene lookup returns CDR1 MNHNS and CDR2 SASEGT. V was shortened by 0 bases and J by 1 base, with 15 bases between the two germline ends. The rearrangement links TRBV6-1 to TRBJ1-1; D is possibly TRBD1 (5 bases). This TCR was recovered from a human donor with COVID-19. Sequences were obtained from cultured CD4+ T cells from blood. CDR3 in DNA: TGTGCCAGCAGTGAAGCGGGAGGGGCTAGTGCGAACACTGAAGCTTTCTTT. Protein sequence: CASSEAGGASANTEAFF.